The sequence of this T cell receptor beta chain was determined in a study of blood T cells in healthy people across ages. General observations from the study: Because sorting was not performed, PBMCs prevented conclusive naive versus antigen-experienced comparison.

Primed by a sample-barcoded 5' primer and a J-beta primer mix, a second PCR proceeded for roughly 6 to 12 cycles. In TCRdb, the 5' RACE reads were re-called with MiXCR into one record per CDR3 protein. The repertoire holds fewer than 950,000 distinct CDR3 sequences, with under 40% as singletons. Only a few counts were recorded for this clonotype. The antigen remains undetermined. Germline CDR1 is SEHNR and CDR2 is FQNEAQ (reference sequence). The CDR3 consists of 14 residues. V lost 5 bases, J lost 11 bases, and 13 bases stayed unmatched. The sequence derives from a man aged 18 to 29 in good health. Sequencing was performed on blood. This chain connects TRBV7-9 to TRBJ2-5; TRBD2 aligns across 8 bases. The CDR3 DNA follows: TGTGCCAGCAGCGGATCGGGAGGGTACAATGAGCAGTACTTC. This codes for CASSGSGGYNEQYF.